This is a list of T cell receptor beta chains from one sample in a study of blood T cell repertoires in COVID-19. Measured with immunoSEQ multiplex PCR; TCRdb has only the in-frame clones, and not every one. The sample holds about 260,000 clones, around 90% seen once. The sample taken for sequencing was peripheral blood. These receptor sequences come from a human donor in a cohort sampled during active COVID-19. Both conserved end residues are part of each CDR3. Fields, in order: V gene, J gene, CDR3 protein.

TRBV6-6,TRBJ1-3,CASLLGGAFGNTIYF
TRBV9,TRBJ2-5,CASSPHGGETQYF
TRBV5-6,TRBJ2-3,CASSSLTGDTQYF
TRBV5-1,TRBJ1-1,CASSLVAGLRPEAFF
TRBV6-6,TRBJ1-3,CASSLGTGEVGNTIYF
TRBV7-8,TRBJ1-3,CASSFITRGLGGTIYF
TRBV9,TRBJ2-7,CASSSHPGLAGGPWGYEQYF
TRBV6-5,TRBJ1-4,CASSQGTGVGEKLFF
TRBV6-5,TRBJ1-2,CASTPVVKGGYTF
TRBV5-1,TRBJ2-7,CASSSGTARTPYEQYF